This T cell receptor beta chain derives from a study of blood T cell repertoires in COVID-19. On the study more broadly: Italy, Spain and the United States were the sources of the convalescent and acute COVID-19 samples. PBMCs, B-cell-depleted T cells, or T cells provided the cDNA or gDNA that made up the material.

The CDR3 loop spans 16 amino acids. Trimming at V came to 6 bases and at J to 4 bases, leaving 10 bases not matched to a gene. CDR1 is LNHDA, CDR2 SQIVND, per germline (reference sequence). In the study's own analysis: Reference gene primer amplification yielded estimated nucleated cell counts. TCRdb's copy holds only in-frame clones and misses some; the assay was immunoSEQ multiplex PCR. V and J calls and clone size are copied from that table; D and trimming were computed from the DNA. This sample has approximately 190,000 clones, with roughly four fifths found just once. The chain employs TRBV19 and TRBJ2-1; 9 bases are shared with TRBD1. This sequence was found in a human donor with acute or convalescent COVID-19. The donor label of this sample is uncertain. Sequencing used peripheral blood. The chain's CDR3 is CASRTGGLAAYNEQFF. The CDR3 DNA follows: TGTGCCAGTAGGACAGGGGGGCTAGCGGCGTACAATGAGCAGTTCTTC.